The sequence of this T cell receptor beta chain was determined in a study of T-cell reconstitution after alpha-beta-depleted transplantation in children. Regarding the study as a whole: Reports say that about two months after transplant, the alpha-beta T cells came out of several hundred graft clones that had expanded.

A TCRbeta library incorporating unique molecular identifiers was prepared. One entry per CDR3 protein results from TCRdb running MiXCR on the PCR reads. The sample records 900,000 or so distinct CDR3 sequences, around 15% being singletons. A few counts support this clonotype. The target antigen is unknown. This TCR derives from a male patient younger than 18 who had a stem cell transplant for acute lymphoblastic leukemia, so the T cells may come from the graft donor. The sample here was PBMCs, mostly from graft donor cells, taken 360 days after TCRalphabeta/CD19-depleted stem cell transplant.

Here the CDR3 reads CASSDPGQTNTGELFF. CDR3 bases: TGTGCCAGCAGTGACCCGGGACAGACAAACACCGGGGAGCTGTTTTTT. V usage is TRBV2 and J usage is TRBJ2-2; 7 bases align to TRBD1. The germline gives CDR1 SNHLY, CDR2 FYNNEI. With 3 bases clipped from V and 2 bases from J, the junction kept 6 bases outside the gene matches. CDR3 length: 16 residues.